The clone carrying this T cell receptor (beta chain) was observed a handful of times. Antigen specificity is unknown. CDR3 length equals 15 residues. Looked up from germline, CDR1 is KGHSH and CDR2 is LQKENI. Between the trimmed V and J ends, which lost 5 bases and 4 bases, there was a span of 17 bases. This sample is drawn from a study of cytomegalovirus exposure and HLA in healthy donors. Regarding the study as a whole: According to a subsequent analysis, TCR clusters from the first cohort were inclined to appear together in the roughly 120 validation repertoires. Reports showed the classifier diagnosing cytomegalovirus status with high specificity and sensitivity. The authors confirmed in vitro that a few CMV-associated chains were specific for CMV antigens.

Generated by immunoSEQ multiplex PCR, the TCRdb table keeps only in-frame clones and is missing some. The top ten clones hold over 0.8% of a sample with approximately 70,000 clones, 94% of them seen once. This TCR was recovered from a woman between 18 and 29 years old in good health and CMV-seronegative. The sample comprised PBMCs. The rearrangement links TRBV18 to TRBJ1-1; D call uncertain. The DNA for the CDR3 is TGTGCCAGCTCATCCGGGGTGGTTGAGGGCACTGAAGCTTTCTTT. It yields the protein CASSSGVVEGTEAFF.